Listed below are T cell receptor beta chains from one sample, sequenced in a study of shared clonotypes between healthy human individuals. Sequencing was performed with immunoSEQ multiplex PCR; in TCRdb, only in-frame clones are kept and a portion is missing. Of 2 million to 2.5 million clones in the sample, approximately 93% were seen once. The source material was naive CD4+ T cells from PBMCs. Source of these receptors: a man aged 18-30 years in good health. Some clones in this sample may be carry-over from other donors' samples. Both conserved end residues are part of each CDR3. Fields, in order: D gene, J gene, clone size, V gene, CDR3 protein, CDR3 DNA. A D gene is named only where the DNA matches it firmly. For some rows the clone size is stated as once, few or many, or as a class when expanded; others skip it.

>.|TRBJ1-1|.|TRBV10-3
CAINPGLGWNTEAFF
TGTGCCATCAATCCAGGGTTAGGTTGGAACACTGAAGCTTTCTTT
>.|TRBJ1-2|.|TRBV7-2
CASSFSMDGYTF
TGTGCCAGCAGCTTTTCCATGGATGGCTACACCTTC
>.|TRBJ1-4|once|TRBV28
CASSHRQDLEGKLFF
TGTGCCAGCAGTCACAGACAGGACCTTGAGGGGAAACTGTTTTTT
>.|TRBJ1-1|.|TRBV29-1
CSVTGLMNTEAFF
TGCAGCGTCACGGGCCTCATGAACACTGAAGCTTTCTTT
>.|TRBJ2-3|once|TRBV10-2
CASSVLDGTDTQYF
TGCGCCAGCAGTGTGCTGGACGGGACAGATACGCAGTATTTT
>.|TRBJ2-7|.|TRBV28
CASSSFGRAPYYEQYF
TGTGCCAGCAGCTCCTTTGGGCGGGCGCCCTACTACGAGCAGTACTTC
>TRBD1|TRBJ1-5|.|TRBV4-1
CASSQGAAGGNQPQHF
TGCGCCAGCAGCCAAGGGGCGGCAGGGGGAAATCAGCCCCAGCATTTT
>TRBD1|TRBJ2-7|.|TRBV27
CASSLEYRGYEQYF
TGTGCCAGCAGTTTGGAATACAGGGGCTACGAGCAGTACTTC
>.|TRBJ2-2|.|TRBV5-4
CASSPVVTGELFF
TGTGCCAGCAGCCCAGTGGTCACCGGGGAGCTGTTTTTT
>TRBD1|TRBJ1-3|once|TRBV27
CASSLAYRGPLNMVGNTIYF
TGTGCCAGCAGTTTAGCTTACAGGGGCCCCTTAAATATGGTGGGAAACACCATATATTTT
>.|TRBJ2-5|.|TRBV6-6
CASILDGTAQETQYF
TGTGCCAGCATCCTAGATGGGACGGCCCAAGAGACCCAGTACTTC
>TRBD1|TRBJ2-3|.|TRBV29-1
CSGGTGGSTDTQYF
TGCAGCGGTGGGACAGGGGGCAGCACAGATACGCAGTATTTT
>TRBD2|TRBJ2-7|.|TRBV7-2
CASSPLSGGHYEQYF
TGTGCCAGCAGCCCCTTGAGCGGGGGGCACTACGAGCAGTACTTC
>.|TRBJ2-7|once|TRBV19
CASTMGSEQYF
TGTGCCAGTACCATGGGGTCCGAGCAGTACTTC
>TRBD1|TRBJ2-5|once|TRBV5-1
CASSFRGQETQYF
TGCGCCAGCAGCTTCAGGGGGCAAGAGACCCAGTACTTC
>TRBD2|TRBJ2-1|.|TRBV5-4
CASSSPRLAGGPSPYNEQFF
TGTGCCAGCAGCTCCCCCCGACTAGCGGGAGGCCCCTCCCCCTACAATGAGCAGTTCTTC
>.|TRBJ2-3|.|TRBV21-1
CASLRVGGLDTDTQYF
TGTGCCAGCCTAAGGGTAGGGGGCTTGGACACAGATACGCAGTATTTT
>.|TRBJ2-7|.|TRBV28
CASSFPPKATNSYEQYF
TGTGCCAGCAGTTTCCCCCCGAAAGCTACGAACTCCTACGAGCAGTACTTC
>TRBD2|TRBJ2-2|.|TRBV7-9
CASTQPGGRAPGELFF
TGTGCCAGCACCCAACCCGGCGGGAGGGCCCCCGGGGAGCTGTTTTTT
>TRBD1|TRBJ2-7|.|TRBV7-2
CASSTTTGVEQYF
TGTGCCAGCAGCACCACTACAGGGGTCGAGCAGTACTTC
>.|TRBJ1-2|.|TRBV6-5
CASSDRGRSYGYTF
TGTGCCAGCAGTGACCGGGGCAGGTCGTATGGCTACACCTTC
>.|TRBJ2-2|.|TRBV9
CASSPQQGTGELFF
TGTGCCAGCAGCCCCCAACAGGGAACCGGGGAGCTGTTTTTT
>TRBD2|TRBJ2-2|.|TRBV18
CASSPKGLAGSGELFF
TGTGCCAGCTCACCTAAAGGACTAGCGGGATCCGGGGAGCTGTTTTTT
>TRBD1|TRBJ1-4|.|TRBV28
CASSRTGGTSEKLFF
TGTGCCAGCAGTAGGACAGGCGGAACCTCTGAAAAACTGTTTTTT
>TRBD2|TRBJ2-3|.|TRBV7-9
CASSLIVLAGTTDTQYF
TGTGCCAGCAGCTTGATCGTTTTAGCGGGCACCACAGATACGCAGTATTTT
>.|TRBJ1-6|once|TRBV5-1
CASTGTRDSPLHF
TGCGCCAGCACCGGGACACGGGATTCACCCCTCCACTTT
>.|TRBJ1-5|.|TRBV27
CASSWGRGAGNQPQHF
TGTGCCAGCAGTTGGGGCAGGGGCGCGGGCAATCAGCCCCAGCATTTT
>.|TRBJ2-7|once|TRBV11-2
CASSLVPGWGEQYF
TGTGCCAGCAGCTTAGTTCCGGGATGGGGGGAGCAGTACTTC
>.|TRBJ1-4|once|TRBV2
CASSVRGLQGPTNEKLFF
TGTGCCAGCAGTGTCCGGGGGCTCCAGGGGCCAACTAATGAAAAACTGTTTTTT
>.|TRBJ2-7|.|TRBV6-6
CASSYPRGRGLYEQYF
TGTGCCAGCAGTTACCCTCGGGGACGGGGACTCTACGAGCAGTACTTC
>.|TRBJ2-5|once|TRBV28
CASIAPYQETQYF
TGTGCCAGCATCGCACCGTACCAAGAGACCCAGTACTTC
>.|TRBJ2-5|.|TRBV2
CASSGSRDEKTQYF
TGTGCCAGCAGTGGAAGCAGGGATGAGAAGACCCAGTACTTC
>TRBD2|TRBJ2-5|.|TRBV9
CASSVVPGGETQYF
TGTGCCAGCAGCGTAGTCCCCGGGGGGGAGACCCAGTACTTC
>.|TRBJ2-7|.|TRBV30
CAWSRIRLLSYEQYF
TGTGCCTGGAGTCGAATTAGACTACTCTCCTACGAGCAGTACTTC
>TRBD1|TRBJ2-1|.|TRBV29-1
CSVGTGVHEQFF
TGCAGCGTCGGGACAGGTGTACATGAGCAGTTCTTC
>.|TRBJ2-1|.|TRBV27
CASRAPAGAYNEQFF
TGTGCCAGCAGGGCCCCAGCGGGCGCCTACAATGAGCAGTTCTTC
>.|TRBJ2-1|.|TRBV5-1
CASRADTYNEQFF
TGCGCCAGCAGAGCGGATACGTACAATGAGCAGTTCTTC
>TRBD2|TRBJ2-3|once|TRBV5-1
CASSRGLAGGITDTQYF
TGCGCCAGCAGCCGGGGACTAGCGGGAGGCATAACAGATACGCAGTATTTT
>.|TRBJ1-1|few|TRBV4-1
CASSQDEVINTEAFF
TGCGCCAGCAGCCAAGACGAGGTGATAAACACTGAAGCTTTCTTT
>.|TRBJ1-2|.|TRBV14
CASSQDSGTYGYTF
TGTGCCAGCAGCCAAGATTCAGGGACATATGGCTACACCTTC